The TCR beta chain under discussion was sequenced for a study of cytomegalovirus exposure and HLA in healthy donors (dated by TCRdb to 2016 to 2017). For the study in its entirety: According to a later analysis, one platform produced both the 120 validation repertoires and the roughly 660 repertoires of the first cohort. The aim of the study was to test whether cataloging public T cell receptors could identify signatures of past pathogen exposure. Besides the first cohort of more than 650 subjects, a separate validation cohort made up of 120 or so different subjects was used. To predict cytomegalovirus infection status, the study brought together high-throughput TCR immunosequencing, statistical association of individual TCRs with disease status, and machine learning. General conclusions and limits of the study: The study gave a list of about 170 TCR beta chains associated with cytomegalovirus. A few of the identified cytomegalovirus-associated TCR beta chains were confirmed in vitro to be specific for cytomegalovirus antigens. It was suggested by the authors that the approach could potentially be generalized to other disease states and immunological phenotypes. In both the original and validation cohorts, the classifier was reported to diagnose cytomegalovirus status with high specificity and sensitivity. All 120 or so repertoires were used to score co-occurrence in the validation cohort in a later analysis, because that analysis had no HLA typing for the cohort. Across donors, most TCR sequences were observed very rarely, whereas some public TCRs were present in many individuals. A later analysis found that TCRs clustered in the first cohort also tended to co-occur in the 130 or so validation repertoires, with approximately 95% of cluster scores above 0.

Donors formed part of the validation cohort, which comprised 120 subjects and was distinct from the first cohort of 666 subjects. CDR1 and CDR2 are drawn from the germline V gene (reference sequence): SGHNT, YYREEE. The CDR3 runs 14 residues from the cysteine to the phenylalanine. Only the CDR3 region is kept as DNA, spanning 42 bases read in frame from base 1. The junction shows trimming of 4 bases on V and 3 bases on J, plus 11 bases between the germline ends. A note on this clone: It lacks a known antigen. Base qualities are not recorded, but no much larger clone differs from it by a single base.

Libraries were built with the immunoSEQ multiplex PCR assay. The authors processed their data as follows. A statistical classification framework was developed to diagnose cytomegalovirus status using the catalog of TCR beta chain sequences. The source is immuneACCESS, and TCRdb retained only in-frame sequences with V and J called. Part of the clones is not carried over; for the studies checked, unresolved V genes explain less than half of this, and the remainder is unexplained. V and J calls and clone size are copied from that table; D and trimming were computed from the DNA. The sample has some 130,000 clones on record, nearly 90% of them singletons. The ten largest clones take up around 1.2% of the sample.

The sequence is built from TRBV5-4 and TRBJ1-5, with the D segment identity uncertain. The sequencing input was PBMCs. The origin of this receptor is a young woman in good health and CMV-seronegative. The encoded CDR3 is CASSPAGINQPQHF. The DNA is TGTGCCAGCAGCCCTGCGGGGATCAATCAGCCCCAGCATTTT. Full variable domain (CDR3 extended with the reference TRBV5-4 and TRBJ1-5 proteins): ETGVTQSPTHLIKTRGQQVTLRCSSQSGHNTVSWYQQALGQGPQFIFQYYREEENGRGNFPPRFSGLQFPNYSSELNVNALELDDSALYLCASSPAGINQPQHFGDGTRLSIL.